This passage covers 26 T cell receptor beta chains from one sample sequenced in a study of shared clonotypes between healthy human individuals. Naive-designated CD8 cells lacked CD45RO, were positively enriched for CCR7, and omitted terminally differentiated effector memory CD45RA+ cells. This table comes from immunoSEQ multiplex PCR, and its TCRdb copy is limited to in-frame clones, with some not included. Of some 2,000,000 clones in the sample, approximately 94% were seen once. Input material: naive CD8+ T cells sorted from blood. The source of these receptors is a man in his late teens or twenties in good health.

The V and J genes are TRBV23-1 and TRBJ2-7; no reliable D call. TRBV23-1 is recorded as an ORF, its role being uncertain. The ends were cut back, 2 bases at V and 3 bases at J, with 8 bases in the middle. The CDR3 extends over 13 amino acids. In DNA, the CDR3 is TGCGCCAGCAGTCAAATCGCCTTCTACGAGCAGTACTTC. This translates into CASSQIAFYEQYF.

The chain carries TRBV5-3 and TRBJ2-3; 8 bases agree with TRBD2. TRBV5-3 is an ORF, with its function uncertain. This CDR3 spans 14 amino acids. With V trimmed by 7 bases and J by 4 bases, 8 bases remained unmatched. Here the CDR3 reads CARAVDSGADTQYF. CDR3 nucleotide sequence: TGTGCCAGAGCGGTGGATAGCGGGGCAGATACGCAGTATTTT.

V and J are TRBV2 and TRBJ1-5, with D unclear. The CDR3 covers 14 residues. Germline V gene lookup returns CDR1 SNHLY and CDR2 FYNNEI. V gave up 3 bases and J gave up 1 base, with 7 bases separating them. The CDR3 is CASSEFISNQPQHF. CDR3 bases: TGTGCCAGCAGTGAGTTTATCAGCAATCAGCCCCAGCATTTT.

The chain employs TRBV10-1 and TRBJ2-7; D is possibly TRBD2 (5 bases). Trimming removed 3 bases at V and 5 bases at J, with 20 bases between. The CDR3 covers 16 residues. Germline V CDR1 and CDR2: WNHNN, SYGVQD (reference sequence). CDR3 in amino acids: CASSEVQFLGVDEQYF. The CDR3 DNA is TGCGCCAGCAGTGAAGTTCAGTTCCTCGGGGTGGACGAGCAGTACTTC.

This chain connects TRBV27 to TRBJ2-5; 10 bases match TRBD2. Unmatched junction bases numbered 11, after V lost 5 bases and J lost 5 bases. CDR1 and CDR2 (germline): MNHEY, SMNVEV (reference sequence). This CDR3 contains 16 residues. The CDR3 here is CASSLGLAAGAETQYF. DNA of the CDR3: TGTGCCAGCAGTCTCGGACTAGCGGCCGGTGCGGAGACCCAGTACTTC.

CDR3 protein: CASSHYGSLYNEQFF. The DNA of the CDR3 is TGCGCCAGCAGCCATTACGGGAGTCTCTACAATGAGCAGTTCTTC. The chain carries TRBV4-3 and TRBJ2-1; perhaps TRBD2 as D (6 bases). Germline values: CDR1 LGHNA, CDR2 YSLEER. This CDR3 is 15 amino acids long. The V end lost 3 bases, the J end lost 3 bases, and 12 bases lay between the germline ends.

J is TRBJ2-5 and V is TRBV4-1; 7 bases map to TRBD1. V gave up 0 bases and J gave up 3 bases; unmatched junction bases: 4. Germline V gives CDR1 MGHRA, CDR2 YSYEKL. The CDR3 extends over 15 amino acids. This CDR3 reads CASSQEKGGEETQYF. CDR3 nucleotides: TGCGCCAGCAGCCAAGAGAAAGGGGGCGAAGAGACCCAGTACTTC.

Note on this clone: Additional DNA sequences in this sample encode the identical CDR3. In nucleotides, the CDR3 is TGTGCCAGCAGCCCGGGACTAGCGGAATACAATGAGCAGTTCTTC. Its protein product is CASSPGLAEYNEQFF. The chain uses TRBV9 and TRBJ2-1, with TRBD2 identical over 11 bases. V was pared by 4 bases and J by 4 bases, with 4 bases of the junction left unmatched. CDR1 and CDR2 (germline): SGDLS, YYNGEE. The CDR3 length is 15 residues. Full variable domain (rest looked up from reference TRBV9 and TRBJ2-1): DSGVTQTPKHLITATGQRVTLRCSPRSGDLSVYWYQQSLDQGLQFLIQYYNGEERAKGNILERFSAQQFPDLHSELNLSSLELGDSALYFCASSPGLAEYNEQFFGPGTRLTVL.

V usage is TRBV2 and J usage is TRBJ2-3, with TRBD1 matching over 9 bases. Per the germline V gene, CDR1 is SNHLY and CDR2 is FYNNEI. The CDR3 length is 16 residues. V was pared by 7 bases and J by 2 bases, with 10 bases of the junction left unmatched. CDR3 residues: CASNPGQGIDTDTQYF. The CDR3 region has the DNA TGTGCCAGCAACCCGGGACAGGGTATAGACACAGATACGCAGTATTTT.

V is TRBV2 and J is TRBJ2-5, with 8 positions matching TRBD1. The CDR3 runs to 17 residues. Germline CDR1 reads SNHLY; CDR2 reads FYNNEI. The V and J ends lost 7 bases and 5 bases, in that order; junction bases with no gene match: 18. As DNA, the CDR3 is TGTGCCAGCAAAGATTTCCCCGGACAGGGCGGGTTGGAGACCCAGTACTTC. Translating gives CASKDFPGQGGLETQYF.

The rearrangement uses TRBV4-3 and TRBJ2-3; tentatively, D is TRBD2 (5 bases). This CDR3 is 17 amino acids long. V was clipped by 0 bases and J by 3 bases, with 16 bases between them. In germline, CDR1 is LGHNA, CDR2 YSLEER. Here the CDR3 reads CASSQDAGPVETDTQYF. In DNA form, the CDR3 reads TGCGCCAGCAGCCAAGACGCGGGCCCCGTGGAGACAGATACGCAGTATTTT.

The CDR3 loop is CASGDTQYF. CDR3 in DNA: TGTGCCAGTGGGGATACGCAGTATTTT. The chain joins TRBV19 to TRBJ2-3; D is undetermined. The V and J ends lost 8 bases and 6 bases respectively, with 3 bases between them. Germline assignment: CDR1 LNHDA and CDR2 SQIVND (reference sequence). The CDR3 length is 9 residues.

The genes are TRBV19 and TRBJ2-7, with D perhaps TRBD1 (6 bases). The V end was cut by 10 bases, the J end by 2 bases, with 15 bases between. Germline values: CDR1 LNHDA, CDR2 SQIVND (reference sequence). This CDR3 spans 13 amino acids. As DNA, the CDR3 is TGTGCCACCAGCGCAGGGGCCACCTACGAGCAGTACTTC. This translates into CATSAGATYEQYF.

The chain employs TRBV10-3 and TRBJ1-1, with TRBD1 as a possible D gene (5 bases). Germline V CDR1 and CDR2: ENHRY, SYGVKD. The CDR3 contains 14 residues. V was cut by 3 bases and J by 0 bases, with 8 bases left in between. Written as DNA, the CDR3 is TGTGCCATCAGTGATTCACAGGTGAACACTGAAGCTTTCTTT. Its translation: CAISDSQVNTEAFF.

The gene calls are TRBV4-1 and TRBJ1-1; D gene ambiguous. Germline loops: CDR1 MGHRA, CDR2 YSYEKL. The CDR3 consists of 15 residues. Trimming cost V 5 bases and J 0 bases, with 13 bases left between them. The CDR3 loop reads CASSSSARMNTEAFF. The CDR3 DNA sequence: TGCGCCAGCAGCTCTAGTGCACGGATGAACACTGAAGCTTTCTTT.

For this clone: Distinct nucleotide sequences in the sample also encode this CDR3. This chain joins TRBV4-1 and TRBJ2-7; 7 positions agree with TRBD2. Germline V lookup: CDR1 MGHRA, CDR2 YSYEKL. The CDR3 is 13 residues long. V was pared by 0 bases and J by 5 bases, with 1 base of the junction left unmatched. The CDR3 DNA follows: TGCGCCAGCAGCCAAGATGGGGGGGACGAGCAGTACTTC. Translation gives CASSQDGGDEQYF.

V is TRBV15 and J is TRBJ1-2; the D gene is possibly TRBD1 (5 bases). The CDR3 has 16 residues. V was cut by 3 bases and J by 5 bases, with 19 bases left in between. Germline-derived CDR1 and CDR2 are LNHNV and YYDKDF (reference sequence). In DNA, the CDR3 is TGTGCCACCAGCAGGGCCCTAGAGACAGCGACTTATGGCTACACCTTC. Encoded protein: CATSRALETATYGYTF.

Turning to this clone: The same CDR3 also results from other DNA sequences found in this sample. V and J are TRBV11-2 and TRBJ2-7, with TRBD2 as a possible D gene (6 bases). This CDR3 is 13 amino acids long. V was pared by 1 base and J by 4 bases, with 8 bases between. Germline V gives CDR1 SGHAT, CDR2 FQNNGV. The CDR3 coding sequence is TGTGCCAGCAGCTTAGTGCGGGGTTACGAGCAGTACTTC. It specifies CASSLVRGYEQYF. The full variable domain, in which reference TRBV11-2 and TRBJ2-7 provide the parts outside the CDR3, is EAGVAQSPRYKIIEKRQSVAFWCNPISGHATLYWYQQILGQGPKLLIQFQNNGVVDDSQLPKDRFSAERLKGVDSTLKIQPAKLEDSAVYLCASSLVRGYEQYFGPGTRLTVT.

The V call is TRBV21-1, the J call TRBJ1-1. TRBV21-1 is recorded as a pseudogene. This CDR3 region has 16 residues. In DNA form, the CDR3 reads TGTGCCAGCAGCAAGGCGGGGGCCAGCATGAACACTGAAGCTTTCTTT. It specifies CASSKAGASMNTEAFF.

The chain uses TRBV5-6 and TRBJ2-7, with 9 bases aligning to TRBD1. CDR1 SGHDT and CDR2 YYEEEE come from the germline V gene. CDR3 length: 15 amino acids. The J segment lost 6 bases and the V segment lost 4 bases, leaving 11 bases of the junction unmatched. The CDR3 protein is CASSDASGTGTEQYF. DNA of the CDR3: TGTGCCAGCAGCGATGCCTCCGGGACAGGGACCGAGCAGTACTTC.

This chain uses TRBV27 with TRBJ1-1, with 11 positions matching TRBD1. The germline V gene has CDR1 MNHEY and CDR2 SMNVEV (reference sequence). The CDR3 contains 12 residues. J gave up 10 bases and V 6 bases, and 4 bases lay outside the gene matches. CDR3 DNA: TGTGCCAGCAGCCCTGGGACAGGGGGAGCTTTCTTT. Translating gives CASSPGTGGAFF.

This clone was detected only once. V gene TRBV6-5 combines with J gene TRBJ1-1, with TRBD1 as a possible D gene (6 bases). The CDR3 consists of 15 residues. V was shortened by 7 bases and J by 3 bases, with 18 bases between the two germline ends. The V gene's germline CDR1 is MNHEY and CDR2 SVGAGI. CDR3 protein: CASMVLTGLDTEAFF. CDR3 sequence (DNA): TGTGCCAGCATGGTCCTTACAGGGCTGGACACTGAAGCTTTCTTT.

The rearrangement uses TRBV5-6 and TRBJ2-7, with D possibly being TRBD2 (6 bases). The CDR3 totals 13 residues. V dropped 4 bases and J dropped 3 bases, with 11 bases sitting between them. Germline CDR1 and CDR2: SGHDT and YYEEEE. Here the CDR3 reads CASSRDGGYEQYF. CDR3 nucleotides: TGTGCCAGCAGCCGAGACGGGGGCTACGAGCAGTACTTC. Variable domain in full (rest from reference TRBV5-6 and TRBJ2-7): DAGVTQSPTHLIKTRGQQVTLRCSPKSGHDTVSWYQQALGQGPQFIFQYYEEEERQRGNFPDRFSGHQFPNYSSELNVNALLLGDSALYLCASSRDGGYEQYFGPGTRLTVT.

As regards this clone: Different DNA sequences within this sample yield the same CDR3. The gene calls are TRBV27 and TRBJ2-7; 7 bases map to TRBD1. CDR1 MNHEY and CDR2 SMNVEV come from the germline V gene (reference sequence). V shed 5 bases and J 6 bases; nucleotides not matched to a gene: 7. The CDR3 spans 13 residues. In nucleotides, the CDR3 is TGTGCCAGCAGTCCCTGGACAGGTTTCGAGCAGTACTTC. Translation gives CASSPWTGFEQYF.

This chain's CDR3 is CASSGDPDGPNTEAFF. The DNA of the CDR3 is TGTGCCAGCAGTGGGGACCCGGACGGCCCCAACACTGAAGCTTTCTTT. The rearrangement joins TRBV2 to TRBJ1-1; D possibly corresponds to TRBD1 (5 bases). V dropped 4 bases and J dropped 2 bases, with 17 bases sitting between them. The CDR3 covers 16 residues. Germline CDR1 reads SNHLY; CDR2 reads FYNNEI. Full variable domain (outside the CDR3, taken from reference TRBV2 and TRBJ1-1): EPEVTQTPSHQVTQMGQEVILRCVPISNHLYFYWYRQILGQKVEFLVSFYNNEISEKSEIFDDQFSVERPDGSNFTLKIRSTKLEDSAMYFCASSGDPDGPNTEAFFGQGTRLTVV.

This rearrangement joins TRBV9 to TRBJ1-1; D is uncertain. Germline V CDR1 and CDR2: SGDLS, YYNGEE. This CDR3 spans 13 amino acids. Trimming removed 3 bases from V and 4 bases from J, with 10 bases in between. The chain's CDR3 is CASSGREVTEAFF. The CDR3 DNA reads as TGTGCCAGCAGCGGCCGGGAAGTCACTGAAGCTTTCTTT.